This entry lists 2 T cell receptor beta chains sequenced from one sample in a study of T cell changes during pregnancy in multiple sclerosis. Here immunoSEQ multiplex PCR was the method, and the copy in TCRdb shows in-frame clones only, minus some. The sample yields 45,000 to 55,000 clones, around 92% seen once. The sample in question was CD4+ T cells from peripheral blood mononuclear cells, obtained after pregnancy. These TCRs come from a female donor with multiple sclerosis, enrolled in a pregnancy study.

The chain carries TRBV27 and TRBJ1-1; D is uncertain. The CDR3 contains 13 residues. V lost 2 bases to trimming and J lost 2 bases, with 6 bases between them. CDR1 is MNHEY and CDR2 is SMNVEV in the germline V gene (reference sequence). CDR3 residues: CASSLQVNTEAFF. The DNA of the CDR3 is TGTGCCAGCAGTTTACAGGTTAACACTGAAGCTTTCTTT.

CDR3 nucleotides: TGTGCCAGCAGCTCAACGGGACAACTTAACACCGGGGAGCTGTTTTTT. This encodes CASSSTGQLNTGELFF. V gene TRBV7-2 combines with J gene TRBJ2-2, with a possible D match to TRBD1 (6 bases). There are 16 residues in the CDR3. Germline CDR1 and CDR2: SGHTA and FQGNSA. Trimming took 4 bases from V and 2 from J, leaving 14 bases between them. Full variable domain (remainder filled in from reference TRBV7-2 and TRBJ2-2): GAGVSQSPSNKVTEKGKDVELRCDPISGHTALYWYRQSLGQGLEFLIYFQGNSAPDKSGLPSDRFSAERTGGSVSTLTIQRTQQEDSAVYLCASSSTGQLNTGELFFGEGSRLTVL.